The T cell receptor (beta chain) described here comes from a study of blood T cells in healthy people across ages. The germline V gene encodes CDR1 DFQATT and CDR2 SNEGSKA (reference sequence). The CDR3 spans 13 residues. Trimming removed 5 bases from V and 10 bases from J, with 15 bases in between. Ranging in age from about 6 to 95, the donors were healthy Caucasian individuals from Russia. The use of a sample-barcoded 5' primer and a J-beta primer mix characterized a second PCR of about 7 to 12 cycles. TCRdb passed the 5' RACE reads through MiXCR, listing each CDR3 protein once. The top ten clones hold 0.75% of a sample with more than 1,000,000 distinct CDR3 sequences, about 25% of them seen once. The sample was also linked to a second study, of T cells of mothers and their children.

The specimen sequenced was blood. V usage is TRBV20-1 and J usage is TRBJ1-6; no definite D call. This TCR was sampled from a girl aged 2 to 9 in good health. The CDR3 region is CSARREFQSPLHF. In DNA, the CDR3 is TGCAGTGCTCGTCGGGAGTTTCAGTCACCCCTCCACTTT.